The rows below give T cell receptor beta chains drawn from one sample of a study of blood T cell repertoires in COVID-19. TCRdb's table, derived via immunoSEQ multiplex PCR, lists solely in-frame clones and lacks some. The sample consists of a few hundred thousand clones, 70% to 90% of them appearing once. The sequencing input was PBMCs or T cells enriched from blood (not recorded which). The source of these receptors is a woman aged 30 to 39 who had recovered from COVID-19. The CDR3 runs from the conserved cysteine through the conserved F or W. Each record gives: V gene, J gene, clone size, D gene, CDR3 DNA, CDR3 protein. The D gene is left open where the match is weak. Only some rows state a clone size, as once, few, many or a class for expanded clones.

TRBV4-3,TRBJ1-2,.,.,TGCGCCAGCAGCCAAGATACCCGCCCGGCAGGGGCGGACTATGGCTACACCTTC,CASSQDTRPAGADYGYTF
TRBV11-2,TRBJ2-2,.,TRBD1,TGTGCCAGCAGCTCCCGCCTCCTCCAGGGGGTTTCCTATACCGGGGAGCTGTTTTTT,CASSSRLLQGVSYTGELFF
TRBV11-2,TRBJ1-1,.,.,TGTGCCAGCAGCTTACGTGGCCCTAGGGCTTTCTTT,CASSLRGPRAFF
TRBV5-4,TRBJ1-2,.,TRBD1,TGTGCCAGCAGAAGACAGGGGGCAGGGGGCTACACCTTC,CASRRQGAGGYTF
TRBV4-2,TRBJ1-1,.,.,TGTGCCAGCACCATCCAAGGGGTAAACACTGAAGCTTTCTTT,CASTIQGVNTEAFF
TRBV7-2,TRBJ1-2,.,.,TGTGCCAGCAGCTTAGCCCAGGGGATAGACTATGGCTACACCTTC,CASSLAQGIDYGYTF
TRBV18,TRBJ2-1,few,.,TGTGCCAGCTCACCACGGGACTCGCGACCCTACAATGAGCAGTTCTTC,CASSPRDSRPYNEQFF
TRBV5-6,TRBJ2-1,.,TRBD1,TGTGCCAGCAGCAACCGTTGGACAGGGGGATACAATGAGCAGTTCTTC,CASSNRWTGGYNEQFF
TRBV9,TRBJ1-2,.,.,TGTGCCAGCAGAGACCCCCCCGGGAAAGCTAACTATGGCTACACCTTC,CASRDPPGKANYGYTF
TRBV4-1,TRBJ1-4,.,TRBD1,TGCGCCAGCAGCCAATCAGGGGGAGAGAAAAAACTGTTTTTT,CASSQSGGEKKLFF
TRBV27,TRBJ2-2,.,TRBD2,TGTGCCAGCAGGGGAGGGGCGGAACTACGCAACACCGGGGAGCTGTTTTTT,CASRGGAELRNTGELFF
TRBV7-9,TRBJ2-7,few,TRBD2,TGTGCCAGCAGCCTAGGGACTAGCGGGGGGGCCTGGGAACAGTACTTC,CASSLGTSGGAWEQYF
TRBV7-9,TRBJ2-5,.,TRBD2,TGTGCCAGCAGCTTAACCTTAGCGGGGGGGCCCGAGACCCAGTACTTC,CASSLTLAGGPETQYF
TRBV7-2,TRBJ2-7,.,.,TGTGCCAGCAGCCCGGGTTTGGAAGTTATGTACGAGCAGTACTTC,CASSPGLEVMYEQYF
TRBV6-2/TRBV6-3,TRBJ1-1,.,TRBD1,TGTGCCAGCAGCCGACAGGGCACTGAAGCTTTCTTT,CASSRQGTEAFF
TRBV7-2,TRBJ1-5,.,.,TGTGCCAGCAGCTTGGCCGGGATTCAGCCCCAGCATTTT,CASSLAGIQPQHF
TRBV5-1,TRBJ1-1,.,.,TGCGCCAGCAGCCCACTCCGTCAGGGGACTGAAGCTTTCTTT,CASSPLRQGTEAFF
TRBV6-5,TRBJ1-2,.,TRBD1,TGTGCCAGCAGCCGGGGACAGGACTTCTATGGCTACACCTTC,CASSRGQDFYGYTF
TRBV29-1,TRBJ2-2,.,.,TGCAGCGTTGGGCTTAACACCGGGGAGCTGTTTTTT,CSVGLNTGELFF
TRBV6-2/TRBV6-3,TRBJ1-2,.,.,TGTGCCAGCAGTTACTCCGGGCAGGGCCAACTATGGGGCTACACCTTC,CASSYSGQGQLWGYTF
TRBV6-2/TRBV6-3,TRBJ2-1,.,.,TGTGCCAGCAGTTACTCGGCGGTGTACAATGAGCAGTTCTTC,CASSYSAVYNEQFF
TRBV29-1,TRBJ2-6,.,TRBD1,TGCAGCGTAGGAACAGGGGCAGGGGCCAACGTCCTGACTTTC,CSVGTGAGANVLTF
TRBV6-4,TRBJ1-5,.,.,TGTGCCAGCACATTGAGGACAGACGATAATCAGCCCCAGCATTTT,CASTLRTDDNQPQHF
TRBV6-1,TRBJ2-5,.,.,TGTGCCAGCAGTGAAAGGTTTGGGGGCGGCCAAGAGACCCAGTACTTC,CASSERFGGGQETQYF
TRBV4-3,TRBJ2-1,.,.,TGCGCCAGCAGCCAAGCCGCGGCGCCTGCCGATGAGCAGTTCTTC,CASSQAAAPADEQFF
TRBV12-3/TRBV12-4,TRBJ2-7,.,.,TGTGCCAGCAGTTATCTAAGCTCCTACGAGCAGTACTTC,CASSYLSSYEQYF
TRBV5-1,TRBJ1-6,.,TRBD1,TGCGCCAGCAGCTTGGAGGGACAGCCTAATTCACCCCTCCACTTT,CASSLEGQPNSPLHF
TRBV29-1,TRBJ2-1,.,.,TGCAGCGTCCAACAGAGTTCCTCCTACAATGAGCAGTTCTTC,CSVQQSSSYNEQFF
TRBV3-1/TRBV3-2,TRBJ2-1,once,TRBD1,TGTGCCAGCAGCCAACTGGGGACAGGGATTGTGCCCAATGAGCAGTTCTTC,CASSQLGTGIVPNEQFF
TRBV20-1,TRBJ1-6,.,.,TGCAGTGCTGGGCAAAATTCACCCCTCCACTTT,CSAGQNSPLHF
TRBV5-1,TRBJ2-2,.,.,TGCGCCAGCAGCTTGAACAGGGTCGGGGCCGGGGAGCTGTTTTTT,CASSLNRVGAGELFF
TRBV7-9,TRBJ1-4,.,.,TGTGCCAGCAGCTCCTCCGGCCAGGCCGGTGAAAAACTGTTTTTT,CASSSSGQAGEKLFF
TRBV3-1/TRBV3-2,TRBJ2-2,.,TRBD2,TGTGCCAGCAGCCAAGTTAGCGGGGGAAGTACCGGGGAGCTGTTTTTT,CASSQVSGGSTGELFF
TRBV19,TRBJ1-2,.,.,TGTGCCAGTAGCCTCGGGTTGAGGTATGGCTACACCTTC,CASSLGLRYGYTF
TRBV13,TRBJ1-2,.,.,TGTGCCAGCAGTTCCCCAGGCGGGTCCTATGGCTACACCTTC,CASSSPGGSYGYTF
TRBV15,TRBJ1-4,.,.,TGTGCCACCAGCAAGGACTTTGAAAAACTGTTTTTT,CATSKDFEKLFF
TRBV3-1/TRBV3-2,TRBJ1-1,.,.,TGTGCCAGCAGCCCCCTCTTGCGCGCTGAAGCTTTCTTT,CASSPLLRAEAFF
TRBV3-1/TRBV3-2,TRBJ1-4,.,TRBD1,TGTGCCAGCAGCCAAAACCGGGACAGGGGAGGGCGTGAAAAACTGTTTTTT,CASSQNRDRGGREKLFF
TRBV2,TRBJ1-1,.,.,TGTGCCAGCCCCGGGGGGGACACTGAAGCTTTCTTT,CASPGGDTEAFF
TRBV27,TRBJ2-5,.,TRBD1,TGTGCCAGCAGTATCGGACAGGGTGGGCAGACCCAGTACTTC,CASSIGQGGQTQYF
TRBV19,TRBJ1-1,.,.,TGTGCCAGTTTAGAAAGGGGCCCATACACTGAAGCTTTCTTT,CASLERGPYTEAFF
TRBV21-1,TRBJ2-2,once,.,TGTGCCAGCCGAGTGGGCTCCACCGGGGAGCTGTTTTTT,CASRVGSTGELFF
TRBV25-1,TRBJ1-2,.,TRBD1,TGTGCCAGCAGTGAATCAGGGGGAGCTATTAACTATGGCTACACCTTC,CASSESGGAINYGYTF
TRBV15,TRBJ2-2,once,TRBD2,TGTGCCACCAGGAACTCCGGGCGGGGGGACACCGGGGAGCTGTTTTTT,CATRNSGRGDTGELFF
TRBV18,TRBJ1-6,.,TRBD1,TGTGCCAGCTCATACGACAGGGGGAATTCACCCCTCCACTTT,CASSYDRGNSPLHF
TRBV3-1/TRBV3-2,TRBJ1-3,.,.,TGTGCCACCCAAGGGGCCCGTTCCGTAGTAAACACCATATATTTT,CATQGARSVVNTIYF
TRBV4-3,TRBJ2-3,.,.,TGCGCCAGCAGCCAAGAAGGACAGAGCACAGATACGCAGTATTTT,CASSQEGQSTDTQYF